The 23 T cell receptor beta chains below come from one sample, sequenced in a study of T cell responses to AZD1222 COVID-19 vaccine. The protocol was immunoSEQ multiplex PCR, while the TCRdb copy is restricted to in-frame clones and leaves out a portion. Altogether 130,000 or so clones are present, about 93% being singletons, with the ten largest covering 5.4%. The sequencing used peripheral blood, collected on day 0 of AZD1222 vaccination. The receptors originated from an adult in good health.

The chain couples TRBV4-3 to TRBJ1-2, with D maybe TRBD1 (5 bases). Germline CDR1 reads LGHNA; CDR2 reads YSLEER. This CDR3 is built from 16 residues. V was clipped by 0 bases and J by 4 bases, with 15 bases between them. The CDR3 DNA is TGCGCCAGCAGCCAAGATCCTAAGACAGAACTCTATGGCTACACCTTC. Its protein product is CASSQDPKTELYGYTF.

The J gene is TRBJ2-1, the V gene TRBV19, with D possibly TRBD1 on 6 matching bases. In germline, CDR1 is LNHDA, CDR2 SQIVND (reference sequence). The V end lost 4 bases, the J end lost 5 bases, and 15 bases lay between the germline ends. This CDR3 has 15 residues. The CDR3 DNA is TGTGCCAGTAGTACGCCTGAGGGGGTGGACAATGAGCAGTTCTTC. It specifies CASSTPEGVDNEQFF.

The rearrangement links TRBV4-1 to TRBJ2-7; D is uncertain. V was clipped by 1 base and J by 0 bases, with 10 bases between them. Germline lookup yields CDR1 MGHRA and CDR2 YSYEKL. The CDR3 is 15 amino acids. The CDR3 loop is CASSQGFTNSYEQYF. The DNA for the CDR3 is TGCGCCAGCAGCCAAGGCTTTACGAACTCCTACGAGCAGTACTTC.

V gene TRBV7-2 combines with J gene TRBJ2-3, with 12 bases that match TRBD2. Germline trimming cut 4 bases from V and 6 bases from J; bases unmatched to any gene: 5. The CDR3 is made up of 15 amino acids. Germline V gene lookup returns CDR1 SGHTA and CDR2 FQGNSA. The DNA of the CDR3 is TGTGCCAGCAGCTCCGGACTAGCGGGATCGGATACGCAGTATTTT. This translates into CASSSGLAGSDTQYF. The complete variable domain, with remaining parts taken from reference TRBV7-2 and TRBJ2-3, reads GAGVSQSPSNKVTEKGKDVELRCDPISGHTALYWYRQSLGQGLEFLIYFQGNSAPDKSGLPSDRFSAERTGGSVSTLTIQRTQQEDSAVYLCASSSGLAGSDTQYFGPGTRLTVL.

The chain joins TRBV7-9 to TRBJ2-3; 10 bases align to TRBD1. J lost 6 bases, V lost 4 bases, and 1 base had no gene match. This CDR3 is 13 amino acids long. Germline CDR1 and CDR2: SEHNR and FQNEAQ (reference sequence). CDR3 in DNA: TGTGCCAGCAGCTCGGGACAGGGGGATACGCAGTATTTT. The encoded protein is CASSSGQGDTQYF.

V and J are TRBV7-9 and TRBJ2-4; D possibly corresponds to TRBD2 (5 bases). Trimming took 0 bases from V and 0 from J, leaving 12 bases between them. From germline, CDR1 is SEHNR and CDR2 FQNEAQ (reference sequence). This CDR3 region has 17 residues. The DNA for the CDR3 is TGTGCCAGCAGCTTAGCGCGGGCAGCGCTAGCCAAAAACATTCAGTACTTC. As protein: CASSLARAALAKNIQYF.

The rearrangement uses TRBV2 and TRBJ2-1; a weak D match, TRBD2 (6 bases). The V end lost 8 bases, the J end lost 7 bases, and 9 bases lay between the germline ends. This CDR3 contains 11 residues. Looked up from germline, CDR1 is SNHLY and CDR2 is FYNNEI. This CDR3 reads CASLRGNEQFF. CDR3 sequence (DNA): TGTGCCAGCCTGCGGGGTAATGAGCAGTTCTTC. The complete variable domain, with remaining parts taken from reference TRBV2 and TRBJ2-1, reads EPEVTQTPSHQVTQMGQEVILRCVPISNHLYFYWYRQILGQKVEFLVSFYNNEISEKSEIFDDQFSVERPDGSNFTLKIRSTKLEDSAMYFCASLRGNEQFFGPGTRLTVL.

This clone was seen a single time. This rearrangement joins TRBV6-5 to TRBJ2-5, with 9 bases matching TRBD2. CDR3 size: 14 residues. Per germline, CDR1 MNHEY and CDR2 SVGAGI. V lost 3 bases, J lost 4 bases, and 3 bases stayed unmatched. The CDR3 bases are TGTGCCAGCAGTTATGCGGGAGGGGTAGAGACCCAGTACTTC. This translates into CASSYAGGVETQYF.

CDR3 nucleotide sequence: TGTGCCAGCAGTTACGGAACAGGGGGGCAGTTCTTC. The encoded protein is CASSYGTGGQFF. This chain links TRBV6-2 or TRBV6-3 with TRBJ2-1; 8 bases match TRBD1. V shed 2 bases, J shed 12 bases, and the junction held 3 bases outside the gene matches. Germline V CDR1 and CDR2: MNHEY, SVGEGT. CDR3 length: 12 amino acids.

The chain combines TRBV6-4 with TRBJ2-1; 14 bases map to TRBD2. V gave up 2 bases and J gave up 7 bases; unmatched junction bases: 1. The CDR3 runs 15 residues. Germline V lookup: CDR1 MRHNA, CDR2 SNTAGT. The CDR3 nucleotides read TGTGCCAGCAGTGACGGGACTAGCGGGGGAAATGAGCAGTTCTTC. It codes for CASSDGTSGGNEQFF.

The chain carries TRBV2 and TRBJ2-7, with 7 bases aligning to TRBD1. With 3 bases clipped from V and 0 bases from J, the junction kept 5 bases outside the gene matches. The CDR3 length is 15 residues. CDR1 is SNHLY and CDR2 is FYNNEI in the germline V gene. The chain's CDR3 is CASSDPQGSSYEQYF. CDR3 nucleotides: TGTGCCAGCAGTGACCCACAGGGGAGCTCCTACGAGCAGTACTTC. The whole variable domain, filled in from reference TRBV2 and TRBJ2-7, reads EPEVTQTPSHQVTQMGQEVILRCVPISNHLYFYWYRQILGQKVEFLVSFYNNEISEKSEIFDDQFSVERPDGSNFTLKIRSTKLEDSAMYFCASSDPQGSSYEQYFGPGTRLTVT.

The chain uses TRBV5-5 and TRBJ1-4; 7 nucleotides line up with TRBD1. V lost 1 base, J lost 3 bases, and 6 bases stayed unmatched. CDR1 is SGHKS, CDR2 YYEKEE, per germline (reference sequence). This CDR3 spans 16 amino acids. CDR3 in DNA: TGTGCCAGCAGCTTGATAATGCAGGGGGCTAATGAAAAACTGTTTTTT. Its translation: CASSLIMQGANEKLFF.

The chain uses TRBV6-2 or TRBV6-3 and TRBJ2-3, with 14 nucleotides matching TRBD2. With V trimmed by 6 bases and J by 4 bases, 6 bases remained unmatched. From germline, CDR1 is MNHEY and CDR2 SVGEGT. CDR3 length equals 16 residues. Written as DNA, the CDR3 is TGTGCCAGCAGCCCGGGACTAGCGGGAGTGGCAGATACGCAGTATTTT. It codes for CASSPGLAGVADTQYF.

The rearrangement links TRBV28 to TRBJ2-7; D unresolved. The germline V and J ends were trimmed by 10 bases and 3 bases, with 16 bases remaining between them. The CDR3 runs 13 residues. CDR1 and CDR2 (germline): MDHEN, SYDVKM. CDR3 in DNA: TGTGCCACCCACGGAATTGGGAACTACGAGCAGTACTTC. This encodes CATHGIGNYEQYF. Full variable domain (rest looked up from reference TRBV28 and TRBJ2-7): DVKVTQSSRYLVKRTGEKVFLECVQDMDHENMFWYRQDPGLGLRLIYFSYDVKMKEKGDIPEGYSVSREKKERFSLILESASTNQTSMYLCATHGIGNYEQYFGPGTRLTVT.

This chain connects TRBV21-1 to TRBJ1-1; the listed D gene, TRBD1, was not tested against the DNA. TRBV21-1 is deemed a pseudogene. The CDR3 spans 15 residues. The CDR3 DNA reads as TGTGCCAGCAGCTCTCCCCCCCAGGGGATTGCTGAAGCTTTCTTT. Its protein product is CASSSPPQGIAEAFF.

The chain has TRBV7-4 and TRBJ1-6; D is perhaps TRBD1 (5 bases). Trimming shortened V by 5 bases and J by 8 bases, and 13 bases separated the two germline ends. Germline V gene data show CDR1 as SGHVT and CDR2 as SQSDAQ. The CDR3 runs to 14 residues. The CDR3 loop reads CASSIRGGDSPLHF. CDR3 in DNA: TGTGCCAGCAGCATCCGGGGAGGGGATTCACCCCTCCACTTT.

The chain couples TRBV5-5 to TRBJ2-7; D unresolved. There are 14 residues in the CDR3. Germline V gene data show CDR1 as SGHKS and CDR2 as YYEKEE (reference sequence). The ends were cut back, 4 bases at V and 0 bases at J, with 11 bases in the middle. Here the CDR3 DNA reads TGTGCCAGCAGCCATGGTCTTAGCTCCTACGAGCAGTACTTC. The encoded protein is CASSHGLSSYEQYF.

The genes are TRBV2 and TRBJ2-3, with D possibly matching TRBD2 (6 bases). Trimming took 4 bases from V and 4 from J, leaving 9 bases between them. The CDR3 extends over 13 amino acids. Germline-derived CDR1 and CDR2 are SNHLY and FYNNEI. The CDR3 is CASSATRSDTQYF. The DNA of the CDR3 is TGTGCCAGCAGTGCGACTAGGTCAGATACGCAGTATTTT.

The chain employs TRBV5-1 and TRBJ1-1, with 9 bases lining up with TRBD1. Germline V CDR1 and CDR2: SGHRS, YFSETQ. Trimming took 2 bases from V and 6 from J; bases not matched to a gene: 5. There are 14 residues in the CDR3. The DNA for the CDR3 is TGCGCCAGCAGCTTTCTGGGACAGGGACCTGAAGCTTTCTTT. It translates to CASSFLGQGPEAFF.

The chain employs TRBV15 and TRBJ1-4; D possibly corresponds to TRBD1 (5 bases). Germline V CDR1 and CDR2: LNHNV, YYDKDF (reference sequence). The CDR3 loop spans 15 amino acids. The V gene lost 2 bases and the J gene lost 6 bases, with 13 bases spanning the gap. The chain's CDR3 is CATSRSGRVDEKLFF. The CDR3 nucleotides read TGTGCCACCAGCAGATCAGGGAGGGTAGATGAAAAACTGTTTTTT.

This rearrangement joins TRBV15 to TRBJ1-1; no clear D. Germline CDR1 is LNHNV and CDR2 is YYDKDF (reference sequence). This CDR3 region has 14 residues. V was trimmed by 5 bases and J by 7 bases, leaving 17 bases between them. Here the CDR3 reads CATSANEGWGEAFF. CDR3 DNA sequence: TGTGCCACCAGCGCAAACGAGGGATGGGGTGAAGCTTTCTTT.

The chain carries TRBV6-2 or TRBV6-3 and TRBJ2-3, with D possibly TRBD1 on 5 matching bases. The CDR3 consists of 16 residues. Trimming removed 0 bases at V and 6 bases at J, with 16 bases between. The germline V gene has CDR1 MNHEY and CDR2 SVGEGT. This chain's CDR3 is CASSYSGRPKVDTQYF. Written as DNA, the CDR3 is TGTGCCAGCAGTTACTCGGGGCGCCCGAAGGTCGATACGCAGTATTTT.

The rearrangement links TRBV19 to TRBJ2-1; 8 bases fit TRBD2. The CDR3 loop spans 12 amino acids. J was trimmed by 8 bases and V by 6 bases; bases with no gene match: 3. Per germline, CDR1 LNHDA and CDR2 SQIVND (reference sequence). The CDR3 reads CASSIGGDEQFF. The CDR3 coding sequence is TGTGCCAGTAGCATCGGGGGGGATGAGCAGTTCTTC.